This entry features one TCR beta chain sequence. The data stem from a study of PD-L1 blockade in urothelial cancer. Across the whole study: Patients, treated from 2014 onward, received atezolizumab 1,200 mg intravenously every 3 weeks. Males with bladder-origin urothelial cancer made up about nine tenths of the roughly 29 patients.

Germline lookup yields CDR1 SGHNT and CDR2 YYREEE (reference sequence). The ends were cut back, 0 bases at V and 1 base at J, with 8 bases in the middle. The CDR3 has 15 residues. Pretreatment and on-treatment blood mononuclear cell samples were taken, totaling between 1 and 8 time points per patient. This table comes from immunoSEQ multiplex PCR, and its TCRdb copy is limited to in-frame clones, with some not included. The sample has roughly 49,000 clones, roughly 85% seen once. This rearrangement joins TRBV5-4 to TRBJ2-1, with D tentatively TRBD1 (6 bases). The sample consisted of PBMCs, taken around atezolizumab (anti-PD-L1) treatment. The TCR originated in a man between 60 and 75 years old with urothelial cancer. DNA of the CDR3: TGTGCCAGCAGCTTGGAAGGGGGTTCCTACAATGAGCAGTTCTTC. Protein: CASSLEGGSYNEQFF.